The 26 T cell receptor beta chains below were found in one sample sequenced in a study of shared clonotypes between healthy human individuals. TCRdb's table, derived via immunoSEQ multiplex PCR, lists solely in-frame clones and lacks some. The table has 630,000 or so clones, 98% seen once; the top ten hold 0.25% to 0.35%. CD8 cells regarded as naive lacked CD45RO, were positively chosen for CCR7, and omitted terminally differentiated effector memory CD45RA+ cells. Sequenced: naive CD8+ T cells sorted from blood. These TCRs come from a man aged 30 to 45 in good health.

The DNA for the CDR3 is TGTGCCAGCAGCCATAGTGCGTTTAGCGGGAGGGCCTACAATGAGCAGTTCTTC. It encodes CASSHSAFSGRAYNEQFF. The chain recombines TRBV7-8 with TRBJ2-1; the match to TRBD2 covers 11 bases. Germline V gene sequence: CDR1 SGHVS, CDR2 FQNEAQ. CDR3 length equals 18 residues. With V trimmed by 5 bases and J by 2 bases, 11 bases remained unmatched.

The genes are TRBV19 and TRBJ2-7; D may be TRBD1 (5 bases). Trimming stripped 4 bases from V and 0 bases from J, with 7 bases between. This CDR3 comprises 13 residues. Germline V CDR1 and CDR2: LNHDA, SQIVND (reference sequence). The CDR3 DNA follows: TGTGCCAGTAGTACAGGGTTCTCCTACGAGCAGTACTTC. Protein: CASSTGFSYEQYF. Looking up the rest from reference TRBV19 and TRBJ2-7 gives the full variable domain: DGGITQSPKYLFRKEGQNVTLSCEQNLNHDAMYWYRQDPGQGLRLIYYSQIVNDFQKGDIAEGYSVSREKKESFPLTVTSAQKNPTAFYLCASSTGFSYEQYFGPGTRLTVT.

The rearrangement joins TRBV4-2 to TRBJ2-1; 9 bases map to TRBD2. The trim removed 8 bases at V and 7 bases at J, leaving 15 bases unmatched. The CDR3 runs to 16 residues. The germline CDR1 and CDR2 sequences are LGHNA and YNFKEQ. Here the CDR3 reads CASSPLLAGVGNEQFF. DNA of the CDR3: TGTGCCAGCTCTCCATTACTAGCGGGCGTGGGGAATGAGCAGTTCTTC.

Remarks on this clone: Other DNA sequences of this sample code for an identical CDR3. The V gene is TRBV27, the J gene TRBJ2-1; maybe TRBD2 (6 bases). V was clipped by 4 bases and J by 4 bases, with 8 bases between them. CDR1 and CDR2 from the germline V gene are MNHEY and SMNVEV (reference sequence). CDR3 length equals 13 residues. CDR3 residues: CASSSGLYNEQFF. CDR3 bases: TGTGCCAGCAGTTCTGGACTATACAATGAGCAGTTCTTC.

The gene calls are TRBV9 and TRBJ1-3, with D possibly being TRBD1 (5 bases). V lost 3 bases, J lost 2 bases, and 12 bases lay in between. CDR1 is SGDLS and CDR2 is YYNGEE in the germline V gene. The CDR3 contains 15 residues. The CDR3 reads CASSEDSAAGNTIYF. The DNA of the CDR3 is TGTGCCAGCAGCGAAGACAGCGCCGCTGGAAACACCATATATTTT.

The chain combines TRBV27 with TRBJ2-7, with 7 nucleotides matching TRBD2. Trimming took 7 bases from V and 5 from J; bases not matched to a gene: 11. CDR1 is MNHEY and CDR2 is SMNVEV in the germline V gene (reference sequence). CDR3 length: 14 amino acids. The CDR3 here is CASTTGGSLNEQYF. Here the CDR3 DNA reads TGTGCCAGCACCACTGGCGGGAGTTTGAACGAGCAGTACTTC.

The chain recombines TRBV11-2 with TRBJ2-3, with 7 bases identical to TRBD2. Trimming took 4 bases from V and 0 from J; bases not matched to a gene: 4. This CDR3 region has 15 residues. In germline, CDR1 is SGHAT, CDR2 FQNNGV. In DNA form, the CDR3 reads TGTGCCAGCAGCTCGACTAGCAGGAGCACAGATACGCAGTATTTT. Its protein is CASSSTSRSTDTQYF.

The rearrangement joins TRBV4-1 to TRBJ2-1, with D hard to call. This CDR3 comprises 11 residues. Deletions cut 8 bases from V and 13 bases from J, with 15 bases between. Germline V gene data show CDR1 as MGHRA and CDR2 as YSYEKL. CDR3 amino acids: CASGSQTEQFF. The CDR3 nucleotides read TGCGCCAGCGGGTCCCAAACTGAACAGTTCTTC.

The genes are TRBV15 and TRBJ2-1; 11 bases are shared with TRBD2. V gave up 1 base and J gave up 1 base; unmatched junction bases: 6. The germline CDR1 and CDR2 sequences are LNHNV and YYDKDF (reference sequence). The CDR3 sequence is 18 residues long. CDR3 DNA: TGTGCCACCAGCAGAGGCTCGCTAGCGGGAGGTTCCTACAATGAGCAGTTCTTC. Translation gives CATSRGSLAGGSYNEQFF.

This chain uses TRBV7-2 with TRBJ2-7, with 10 bases matching TRBD2. CDR3 length: 15 residues. Per the germline V gene, CDR1 is SGHTA and CDR2 is FQGNSA. J gave up 4 bases and V 4 bases, and 7 bases lay outside the gene matches. CDR3 protein: CASSSELAGRYEQYF. The CDR3 DNA is TGTGCCAGCAGCTCGGAACTAGCGGGAAGGTACGAGCAGTACTTC.

This clone appeared a single time. The DNA of the CDR3 is TGTGCCAGCAGTGATCAGGGGGGGGCTGGCACTGAAGCTTTCTTT. Protein sequence: CASSDQGGAGTEAFF. The chain employs TRBV2 and TRBJ1-1, with 7 bases lining up with TRBD1. The CDR3 consists of 15 residues. The ends lost 3 bases at V and 4 bases at J; junction bases unmatched: 8. CDR1 is SNHLY, CDR2 FYNNEI, per germline. Combining the CDR3 with reference TRBV2 and TRBJ1-1 gives the whole variable domain EPEVTQTPSHQVTQMGQEVILRCVPISNHLYFYWYRQILGQKVEFLVSFYNNEISEKSEIFDDQFSVERPDGSNFTLKIRSTKLEDSAMYFCASSDQGGAGTEAFFGQGTRLTVV.

As for this clone: Other DNA sequences in the sample encode the same CDR3. V and J are TRBV27 and TRBJ2-7, with D unclear. The CDR3 runs to 13 residues. Germline V gene sequence: CDR1 MNHEY, CDR2 SMNVEV (reference sequence). Trimming left V 6 bases short and J 2 bases short, with 11 bases between. The CDR3 coding sequence is TGTGCCAGCAGCTTGACGGGTACCTACGAGCAGTACTTC. Translated, it gives CASSLTGTYEQYF.

The V call is TRBV7-9, the J call TRBJ2-7; TRBD2 aligns across 7 bases. Germline loops: CDR1 SEHNR, CDR2 FQNEAQ (reference sequence). Trimming removed 5 bases from V and 1 base from J; junction bases left unmatched: 11. CDR3 length equals 16 residues. The CDR3 protein is CASSPRVAGVSYEQYF. The CDR3 DNA is TGTGCCAGCAGCCCTCGCGTAGCGGGTGTTTCCTACGAGCAGTACTTC.

The chain carries TRBV7-9 and TRBJ1-3, with unresolved D. The CDR3 contains 14 residues. Germline values: CDR1 SEHNR, CDR2 FQNEAQ (reference sequence). V lost 1 base to trimming and J lost 7 bases, with 11 bases between them. The CDR3 spells CASSLVGFGNTIYF. CDR3 in DNA: TGTGCCAGCAGCTTAGTGGGCTTCGGGAACACCATATATTTT.

In DNA form, the CDR3 reads TGTGCCAGCAGCTCTGGACAGGGATTGAGGGAGACCCAGTACTTC. Its translation is CASSSGQGLRETQYF. V is TRBV5-6 and J is TRBJ2-5, with TRBD1 identical over 8 bases. Looked up from germline, CDR1 is SGHDT and CDR2 is YYEEEE. The CDR3 consists of 15 residues. V dropped 3 bases and J dropped 5; count of bases not matched to a gene: 9.

The chain recombines TRBV7-2 with TRBJ2-1; D might be TRBD2 (5 bases). The CDR3 is 19 amino acids. The germline CDR1 and CDR2 sequences are SGHTA and FQGNSA. V dropped 3 bases and J dropped 0 bases, with 21 bases sitting between them. This chain's CDR3 is CASSFPASGPWSSYNEQFF. CDR3 nucleotide sequence: TGTGCCAGCAGCTTCCCTGCCAGCGGACCTTGGAGCTCCTACAATGAGCAGTTCTTC.

The V and J genes are TRBV7-3 and TRBJ2-7, with D perhaps TRBD2 (5 bases). CDR1 SGHTA and CDR2 FQGTGA come from the germline V gene. V gave up 5 bases and J gave up 1 base, with 9 bases separating them. The CDR3 runs to 13 residues. CDR3 coding DNA: TGTGCCAGCAGCGCAAGCGGTTCCTACGAGCAGTACTTC. It yields the protein CASSASGSYEQYF.

The CDR3, as DNA: TGTGCCAGCAGCGGCAAGGGACAGACTGAAGCTTTCTTT. It is translated as CASSGKGQTEAFF. This chain joins TRBV7-9 and TRBJ1-1; 7 positions agree with TRBD1. There are 13 residues in the CDR3. The V gene's germline CDR1 is SEHNR and CDR2 FQNEAQ (reference sequence). Trimming took 5 bases from V and 5 from J; bases not matched to a gene: 5. Based on the CDR3 plus reference TRBV7-9 and TRBJ1-1, the full variable domain is DTGVSQNPRHKITKRGQNVTFRCDPISEHNRLYWYRQTLGQGPEFLTYFQNEAQLEKSRLLSDRFSAERPKGSFSTLEIQRTEQGDSAMYLCASSGKGQTEAFFGQGTRLTVV.

V usage is TRBV7-9 and J usage is TRBJ2-1, with 12 bases that match TRBD2. The CDR3 contains 17 residues. Germline assignment: CDR1 SEHNR and CDR2 FQNEAQ (reference sequence). Trimming cost V 4 bases and J 1 base; bases outside gene matches: 5. The CDR3 nucleotides read TGTGCCAGCAGCTCCTTGACTAGCGGGAGTTCCTACAATGAGCAGTTCTTC. Its translation: CASSSLTSGSSYNEQFF.

V and J are TRBV5-1 and TRBJ2-3, with TRBD2 identical over 9 bases. Germline V gene lookup returns CDR1 SGHRS and CDR2 YFSETQ. V lost 0 bases to trimming and J lost 5 bases; unmatched junction nucleotides: 7. The CDR3 extends over 16 amino acids. CDR3 bases: TGCGCCAGCAGCTTGGGGGCGGGAGGGCCAGGAGATACGCAGTATTTT. Residues: CASSLGAGGPGDTQYF.

V is TRBV18 and J is TRBJ2-7, with 7 positions matching TRBD1. V lost 6 bases, J lost 0 bases, and 8 bases stayed unmatched. The CDR3 is 15 amino acids. Germline V lookup: CDR1 KGHSH, CDR2 LQKENI. The CDR3 nucleotides read TGTGCCAGCTCGTACGAACAGGGGAACTCCTACGAGCAGTACTTC. It yields the protein CASSYEQGNSYEQYF.

V is TRBV7-9 and J is TRBJ1-1; 7 bases align to TRBD1. The CDR3 is 15 residues long. V shed 4 bases and J 0 bases; nucleotides not matched to a gene: 5. Per the germline V gene, CDR1 is SEHNR and CDR2 is FQNEAQ (reference sequence). CDR3 loop: CASSSGTVLNTEAFF. The CDR3, as DNA: TGTGCCAGCAGCTCCGGGACAGTATTGAACACTGAAGCTTTCTTT.

This clone was recorded once. The chain combines TRBV23-1 with TRBJ2-7, with a possible D match to TRBD1 (6 bases). TRBV23-1 is noted as an ORF with a role that remains uncertain. Deletions cut 6 bases from V and 9 bases from J, with 18 bases between. There are 13 residues in the CDR3. The CDR3 reads CASSPGQHLRQYF. CDR3 coding DNA: TGCGCCAGCAGCCCGGGACAACACTTGAGGCAGTACTTC.

The V gene is TRBV4-1, the J gene TRBJ2-7, with a tentative D call TRBD2 (6 bases). There are 19 residues in the CDR3. Germline V CDR1 and CDR2: MGHRA, YSYEKL. V was shortened by 0 bases and J by 4 bases, with 25 bases between the two germline ends. The CDR3 coding sequence is TGCGCCAGCAGCCAAGATCAAGTCCAACTAGCTGAAAATACGTACGAGCAGTACTTC. It yields the protein CASSQDQVQLAENTYEQYF.

This chain joins TRBV14 and TRBJ2-7; either TRBD1 or TRBD2 may fit D (6 bases each). The CDR3 contains 16 residues. Trimming left V 1 base short and J 5 bases short, with 18 bases between. Per the germline V gene, CDR1 is SGHDN and CDR2 is FVKESK. The CDR3 region has the DNA TGTGCCAGCAGCCAAGGAGGTTGGGGGGCTCAGGACGAGCAGTACTTC. As protein: CASSQGGWGAQDEQYF.

This clone was observed a single time. This rearrangement joins TRBV10-2 to TRBJ2-7, with D possibly matching TRBD1 (5 bases). The CDR3 has 13 amino acids. Germline CDR1 reads WSHSY; CDR2 reads SAAADI. Trimming cost V 7 bases and J 3 bases, with 13 bases left between them. The CDR3 protein is CASIGHYHYEQYF. The CDR3 region has the DNA TGCGCCAGCATCGGACATTACCACTACGAGCAGTACTTC.